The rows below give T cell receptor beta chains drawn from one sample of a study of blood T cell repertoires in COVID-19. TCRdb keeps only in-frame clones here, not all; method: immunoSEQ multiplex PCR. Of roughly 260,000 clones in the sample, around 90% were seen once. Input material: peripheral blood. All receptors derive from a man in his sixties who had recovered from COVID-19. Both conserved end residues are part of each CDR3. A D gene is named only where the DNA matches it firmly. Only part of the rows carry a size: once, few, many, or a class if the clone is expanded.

CDR3 protein: CASSPSQKNTEAFF
CDR3 DNA: TGTGCCAGCTCACCTTCACAGAAAAACACTGAAGCTTTCTTT
V gene: TRBV18
D gene: .
J gene: TRBJ1-1
clone size: .

CDR3 protein: CAWRGQGDYEQYF
CDR3 DNA: TGTGCCTGGAGGGGACAGGGGGACTACGAGCAGTACTTC
V gene: TRBV30
D gene: TRBD1
J gene: TRBJ2-7
clone size: .

CDR3 protein: CASSQGETGGYEQYF
CDR3 DNA: TGCGCCAGCAGCCAGGGTGAGACAGGGGGCTACGAGCAGTACTTC
V gene: TRBV4-1
D gene: TRBD1
J gene: TRBJ2-7
clone size: .

CDR3 protein: CASSLAGEGQPQHF
CDR3 DNA: TGTGCCAGCAGCTTGGCAGGGGAGGGCCAGCCCCAGCATTTT
V gene: TRBV5-4
D gene: .
J gene: TRBJ1-5
clone size: .

CDR3 protein: CASSPPPETDTQYF
CDR3 DNA: TGTGCCAGCAGCCCACCTCCCGAGACAGATACGCAGTATTTT
V gene: TRBV7-8
D gene: .
J gene: TRBJ2-3
clone size: once

CDR3 protein: CASSSSGTVTYEQYF
CDR3 DNA: TGTGCCAGCAGTTCCTCCGGGACAGTAACCTACGAGCAGTACTTC
V gene: TRBV6-6
D gene: TRBD1
J gene: TRBJ2-7
clone size: .

CDR3 protein: CASSSDSLVGNTIYF
CDR3 DNA: TGTGCCAGCAGCTCGGACAGCTTGGTTGGAAACACCATATATTTT
V gene: TRBV7-9
D gene: .
J gene: TRBJ1-3
clone size: .

CDR3 protein: CASSVLVSAGANVLTF
CDR3 DNA: TGTGCCAGCAGCGTTCTCGTGAGCGCTGGGGCCAACGTCCTGACTTTC
V gene: TRBV5-5
D gene: .
J gene: TRBJ2-6
clone size: .

CDR3 protein: CASSQGHATDTQYF
CDR3 DNA: TGTGCCAGCAGCCAGGGGCATGCCACAGATACGCAGTATTTT
V gene: TRBV7-3
D gene: .
J gene: TRBJ2-3
clone size: .

CDR3 protein: CASSEPPTGFNNEKLFF
CDR3 DNA: TGCGCCAGCAGTGAGCCACCGACAGGGTTTAATAATGAAAAACTGTTTTTT
V gene: TRBV10-2
D gene: TRBD1
J gene: TRBJ1-4
clone size: .

CDR3 protein: CASSFRDIQYF
CDR3 DNA: TGTGCCAGCAGCTTTCGGGACATTCAGTACTTC
V gene: TRBV7-3
D gene: .
J gene: TRBJ2-4
clone size: .

CDR3 protein: CASSSGTGFYNEQFF
CDR3 DNA: TGTGCTAGCAGCTCCGGGACAGGGTTCTACAATGAGCAGTTCTTC
V gene: TRBV7-7
D gene: TRBD1
J gene: TRBJ2-1
clone size: .

CDR3 protein: CASSSDSGGGYTF
CDR3 DNA: TGTGCCAGCAGCTCCGATTCGGGGGGTGGCTACACCTTC
V gene: TRBV7-3
D gene: .
J gene: TRBJ1-2
clone size: .

CDR3 protein: CAAGSWEQYF
CDR3 DNA: TGTGCCGCCGGGTCTTGGGAGCAGTACTTC
V gene: TRBV6-5
D gene: .
J gene: TRBJ2-7
clone size: few

CDR3 protein: CASSDRGHGYTF
CDR3 DNA: TGTGCCAGCAGTGACAGGGGGCATGGCTACACCTTC
V gene: TRBV11-2
D gene: TRBD1
J gene: TRBJ1-2
clone size: .

CDR3 protein: CSVENNRRQEAFF
CDR3 DNA: TGCAGCGTTGAAAACAACAGGAGACAGGAAGCTTTCTTT
V gene: TRBV29-1
D gene: .
J gene: TRBJ1-1
clone size: .

CDR3 protein: CASSSGQVIANYGYTF
CDR3 DNA: TGTGCCAGCAGTTCCGGACAGGTGATAGCTAACTATGGCTACACCTTC
V gene: TRBV6-5
D gene: TRBD1
J gene: TRBJ1-2
clone size: .

CDR3 protein: CASSIVDGARGYTF
CDR3 DNA: TGTGCCAGTAGTATAGTCGATGGGGCGCGCGGCTACACCTTC
V gene: TRBV19
D gene: .
J gene: TRBJ1-2
clone size: .

CDR3 protein: CASSNGGTVTEAFF
CDR3 DNA: TGTGCCAGCAGCAATGGGGGGACAGTTACTGAAGCTTTCTTT
V gene: TRBV2
D gene: TRBD1
J gene: TRBJ1-1
clone size: .

CDR3 protein: CASSRGGAENIQYF
CDR3 DNA: TGCGCCAGCAGCCGGGGGGGGGCCGAAAACATTCAGTACTTC
V gene: TRBV5-1
D gene: TRBD2
J gene: TRBJ2-4
clone size: .

CDR3 protein: CATSDPVGGNQPQHF
CDR3 DNA: TGTGCCACCAGTGATCCTGTGGGGGGGAATCAGCCCCAGCATTTT
V gene: TRBV24-1
D gene: .
J gene: TRBJ1-5
clone size: .

CDR3 protein: CASSLGRDFVNYGYTF
CDR3 DNA: TGTGCCAGCAGCTTGGGCCGAGACTTCGTCAACTATGGCTACACCTTC
V gene: TRBV5-4
D gene: .
J gene: TRBJ1-2
clone size: few

CDR3 protein: CASSEADRKGNTIYF
CDR3 DNA: TGTGCCAGCAGTGAAGCGGACAGGAAGGGAAACACCATATATTTT
V gene: TRBV7-3
D gene: TRBD1
J gene: TRBJ1-3
clone size: .

CDR3 protein: CASNVEGATYGYTF
CDR3 DNA: TGCGCCAGCAACGTGGAGGGGGCAACCTATGGCTACACCTTC
V gene: TRBV10-2
D gene: TRBD1
J gene: TRBJ1-2
clone size: .

CDR3 protein: CAWGSGIIYEQYF
CDR3 DNA: TGTGCCTGGGGGTCGGGGATTATCTACGAGCAGTACTTC
V gene: TRBV30
D gene: .
J gene: TRBJ2-7
clone size: .

CDR3 protein: CASTTPGQGEFDYGYTF
CDR3 DNA: TGTGCCTCCACGACACCGGGACAGGGCGAGTTTGACTATGGCTACACCTTC
V gene: TRBV19
D gene: TRBD1
J gene: TRBJ1-2
clone size: .

CDR3 protein: CASSRRDRVSIYHEQYF
CDR3 DNA: TGTGCCAGCAGCCGTCGGGACAGGGTCAGCATCTACCACGAGCAGTACTTC
V gene: TRBV5-6
D gene: TRBD1
J gene: TRBJ2-7
clone size: .

CDR3 protein: CASSLDASQFF
CDR3 DNA: TGTGCCAGCAGCCTAGACGCGTCACAGTTCTTC
V gene: TRBV3-1/TRBV3-2
D gene: .
J gene: TRBJ2-1
clone size: .

CDR3 protein: CASSVAGQGSPRTEAFF
CDR3 DNA: TGTGCCAGCAGCGTAGCAGGACAGGGATCCCCTAGGACCGAAGCTTTCTTT
V gene: TRBV9
D gene: TRBD1
J gene: TRBJ1-1
clone size: .

CDR3 protein: CASSWTGKMGEQYF
CDR3 DNA: TGTGCCAGCAGCTGGACAGGGAAAATGGGGGAGCAGTACTTC
V gene: TRBV5-8
D gene: TRBD1
J gene: TRBJ2-7
clone size: .

CDR3 protein: CATMTTQSSYEQYF
CDR3 DNA: TGTGCCACGATGACTACCCAGAGCTCCTACGAGCAGTACTTC
V gene: TRBV6-5
D gene: .
J gene: TRBJ2-7
clone size: .

CDR3 protein: CASTPAQGWYSEAFF
CDR3 DNA: TGTGCCAGTACCCCAGCCCAGGGATGGTACTCTGAAGCTTTCTTT
V gene: TRBV7-2
D gene: .
J gene: TRBJ1-1
clone size: .

CDR3 protein: CASNRAGQDTDTQYF
CDR3 DNA: TGTGCCAGCAACCGAGCGGGACAGGACACAGATACGCAGTATTTT
V gene: TRBV7-9
D gene: .
J gene: TRBJ2-3
clone size: .

CDR3 protein: CASSRHRGLDTEAFF
CDR3 DNA: TGTGCCAGCAGCAGACACAGGGGTCTTGACACTGAAGCTTTCTTT
V gene: TRBV9
D gene: TRBD1
J gene: TRBJ1-1
clone size: .

CDR3 protein: CASSHSGNTIYF
CDR3 DNA: TGTGCCAGCAGCCATTCAGGAAACACCATATATTTT
V gene: TRBV11-2
D gene: .
J gene: TRBJ1-3
clone size: .

CDR3 protein: CASSGGTRGPETQYF
CDR3 DNA: TGTGCCAGTAGTGGGGGGACTAGAGGGCCGGAGACCCAGTACTTC
V gene: TRBV19
D gene: TRBD2
J gene: TRBJ2-5
clone size: .

CDR3 protein: CASSWTVVGVAKNIQYF
CDR3 DNA: TGTGCCAGCAGTTGGACTGTCGTCGGTGTGGCCAAAAACATTCAGTACTTC
V gene: TRBV2
D gene: .
J gene: TRBJ2-4
clone size: once

CDR3 protein: CASSQVLSGGASEQFF
CDR3 DNA: TGCGCCAGCAGCCAAGTACTTAGCGGGGGGGCAAGTGAGCAGTTCTTC
V gene: TRBV4-1
D gene: TRBD2
J gene: TRBJ2-1
clone size: .

CDR3 protein: CASSLAAVESGANVLTF
CDR3 DNA: TGTGCCAGCAGCTTAGCGGCGGTCGAGTCTGGGGCCAACGTCCTGACTTTC
V gene: TRBV7-9
D gene: .
J gene: TRBJ2-6
clone size: .

CDR3 protein: CAISYESYEQYF
CDR3 DNA: TGTGCCATCAGCTACGAAAGCTACGAGCAGTACTTC
V gene: TRBV10-3
D gene: .
J gene: TRBJ2-7
clone size: .

CDR3 protein: CASSPRTASYNEQFF
CDR3 DNA: TGTGCCAGCTCACCCAGGACTGCGTCCTACAATGAGCAGTTCTTC
V gene: TRBV18
D gene: .
J gene: TRBJ2-1
clone size: .

CDR3 protein: CASSEFRNQPQHF
CDR3 DNA: TGTGCCAGCAGTGAATTTCGGAATCAGCCCCAGCATTTT
V gene: TRBV6-1
D gene: .
J gene: TRBJ1-5
clone size: .

CDR3 protein: CASRLWTSGGTSTDTQYF
CDR3 DNA: TGTGCCAGCAGGTTATGGACTAGCGGGGGGACTAGCACAGATACGCAGTATTTT
V gene: TRBV7-2
D gene: TRBD2
J gene: TRBJ2-3
clone size: few

CDR3 protein: CASRRGTDYTEAFF
CDR3 DNA: TGTGCCAGCAGGCGTGGGACAGACTACACTGAAGCTTTCTTT
V gene: TRBV6-5
D gene: TRBD1
J gene: TRBJ1-1
clone size: .

CDR3 protein: CASSTGQNNQPQHF
CDR3 DNA: TGCGCCAGCAGCACCGGACAGAACAATCAGCCCCAGCATTTT
V gene: TRBV5-1
D gene: .
J gene: TRBJ1-5
clone size: .

CDR3 protein: CSVAELARPYEQYF
CDR3 DNA: TGCAGCGTTGCGGAGTTAGCGCGACCCTACGAGCAGTACTTC
V gene: TRBV29-1
D gene: .
J gene: TRBJ2-7
clone size: .

CDR3 protein: CSVEDSTGRWYGYTF
CDR3 DNA: TGCAGCGTTGAAGATTCGACAGGGCGATGGTATGGCTACACCTTC
V gene: TRBV29-1
D gene: TRBD1
J gene: TRBJ1-2
clone size: .

CDR3 protein: CASSKRRNRGRGETQYF
CDR3 DNA: TGTGCCAGCAGCAAACGGAGGAACAGGGGGCGAGGGGAGACCCAGTACTTC
V gene: TRBV21-1
D gene: .
J gene: TRBJ2-5
clone size: .

CDR3 protein: CASRTGTSTDTQYF
CDR3 DNA: TGCGCCAGCCGGACAGGGACTAGCACAGATACGCAGTATTTT
V gene: TRBV5-1
D gene: TRBD1
J gene: TRBJ2-3
clone size: .

CDR3 protein: CASRVNYGGTNTGELFF
CDR3 DNA: TGTGCCAGCAGGGTCAACTATGGGGGCACGAACACCGGGGAGCTGTTTTTT
V gene: TRBV25-1
D gene: .
J gene: TRBJ2-2
clone size: few

CDR3 protein: CASHPLLAGNYEQYF
CDR3 DNA: TGCGCCAGCCACCCCTTACTAGCGGGGAACTACGAGCAGTACTTC
V gene: TRBV5-1
D gene: TRBD2
J gene: TRBJ2-7
clone size: .

CDR3 protein: CASSPNRVRETQYF
CDR3 DNA: TGCGCCAGCAGCCCGAACAGGGTTCGGGAGACCCAGTACTTC
V gene: TRBV5-1
D gene: .
J gene: TRBJ2-5
clone size: .

CDR3 protein: CASSVQGQGSTDTQYF
CDR3 DNA: TGTGCCAGCAGCGTACAGGGACAGGGAAGCACAGATACGCAGTATTTT
V gene: TRBV9
D gene: TRBD1
J gene: TRBJ2-3
clone size: .